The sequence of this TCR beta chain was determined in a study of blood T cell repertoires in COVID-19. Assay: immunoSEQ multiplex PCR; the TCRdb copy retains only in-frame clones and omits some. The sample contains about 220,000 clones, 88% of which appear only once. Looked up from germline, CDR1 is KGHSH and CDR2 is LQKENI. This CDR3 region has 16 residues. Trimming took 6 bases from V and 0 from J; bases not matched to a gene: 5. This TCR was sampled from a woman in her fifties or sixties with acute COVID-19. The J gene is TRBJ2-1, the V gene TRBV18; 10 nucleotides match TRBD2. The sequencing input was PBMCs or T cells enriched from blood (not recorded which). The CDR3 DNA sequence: TGTGCCAGCTCGAACCTAGCGGGAGACTCCTACAATGAGCAGTTCTTC. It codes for CASSNLAGDSYNEQFF.